Below are 25 T cell receptor beta chains sequenced from a single sample in a study of cytomegalovirus exposure and HLA in healthy donors. PCR involved 60 Vbeta and 13 Jbeta primers. Some clones are missing from TCRdb's copy, which holds only in-frame ones; the method was immunoSEQ multiplex PCR. The sample includes about 110,000 clones, around 75% of them seen just once. The sample taken for sequencing was PBMCs. All receptors derive from a male donor in good health and CMV-seropositive.

This clone was counted only a few times. V gene TRBV5-4 combines with J gene TRBJ2-1; D may be TRBD1 (6 bases). Trimming shortened V by 2 bases and J by 7 bases, and 10 bases separated the two germline ends. Germline V gene lookup returns CDR1 SGHNT and CDR2 YYREEE (reference sequence). CDR3 length equals 13 residues. The CDR3: CASSLQGGNEQFF. The CDR3 DNA is TGTGCCAGCAGCTTACAGGGTGGAAATGAGCAGTTCTTC.

This clone was picked up a small number of times. The rearrangement uses TRBV11-3 and TRBJ2-7; possible D gene TRBD2, 5 bases. Germline lookup yields CDR1 SGHNT and CDR2 YENEEA. CDR3 length: 18 residues. The V and J ends lost 6 bases and 2 bases respectively, with 26 bases between them. CDR3: CASSFSQPLGCEPYEQYF. The CDR3 DNA reads TGTGCCAGCAGTTTTAGTCAACCACTAGGGTGTGAGCCCTACGAGCAGTACTTC.

The chain links TRBV29-1 to TRBJ2-5; D perhaps matches TRBD2 (6 bases). The V gene lost 3 bases and the J gene lost 5 bases, with 13 bases spanning the gap. The CDR3 has 13 amino acids. CDR1 and CDR2 (germline): SQVTM, ANQGSEA. The CDR3 bases are TGCAGCGTTGATTGGGCAGGGAGGGAGACCCAGTACTTC. The encoded protein is CSVDWAGRETQYF.

The CDR3: CASSLAGGDYGYTF. CDR3 bases: TGCGCCAGCAGCTTGGCAGGGGGTGACTATGGCTACACCTTC. This chain uses TRBV5-1 with TRBJ1-2, with TRBD1 identical over 7 bases. The CDR3 spans 14 residues. Germline-derived CDR1 and CDR2 are SGHRS and YFSETQ. V shed 0 bases and J 3 bases; nucleotides not matched to a gene: 2.

The chain combines TRBV5-1 with TRBJ2-5, with 8 positions matching TRBD2. CDR1 is SGHRS, CDR2 YFSETQ, per germline. V gave up 4 bases and J gave up 4 bases; unmatched junction bases: 9. There are 15 residues in the CDR3. CDR3 sequence (DNA): TGCGCCAGCAGCCAGCAAGCGGGGGACTCAGAGACCCAGTACTTC. Protein sequence: CASSQQAGDSETQYF.

This clone has a single count. The rearrangement joins TRBV28 to TRBJ2-5; 7 nucleotides align to TRBD1. The CDR3 runs to 15 residues. The V segment lost 5 bases and the J segment 1 base; nucleotides outside the gene matches: 7. Germline lookup yields CDR1 MDHEN and CDR2 SYDVKM. DNA for the CDR3: TGTGCCAGCAGTGGACAGGCGCTGGCCCAAGAGACCCAGTACTTC. Translation: CASSGQALAQETQYF.

The chain has TRBV6-1 and TRBJ1-1; perhaps TRBD1 as D (5 bases). The germline V gene has CDR1 MNHNS and CDR2 SASEGT. The CDR3 is 16 amino acids. Trimming cost V 2 bases and J 2 bases, with 15 bases left between them. CDR3 amino acids: CASSEYPLTGNTEAFF. DNA of the CDR3: TGTGCCAGCAGTGAATACCCCCTTACAGGAAACACTGAAGCTTTCTTT.

The chain recombines TRBV2 with TRBJ1-1; TRBD1 agrees at 7 bases. Trimming at V came to 7 bases and at J to 3 bases, leaving 20 bases not matched to a gene. The CDR3 length is 18 residues. Germline V gene sequence: CDR1 SNHLY, CDR2 FYNNEI. This CDR3 reads CASTSSSALGTVDTEAFF. In DNA, the CDR3 is TGTGCCAGCACATCGTCGTCGGCCTTAGGGACAGTGGACACTGAAGCTTTCTTT.

V gene TRBV7-2 combines with J gene TRBJ1-1; maybe TRBD1 (5 bases). In germline, CDR1 is SGHTA, CDR2 FQGNSA. The CDR3 extends over 15 amino acids. The V gene lost 3 bases and the J gene lost 1 base, with 12 bases spanning the gap. CDR3 DNA sequence: TGTGCCAGCAGCTTTGCTTTCGGGGGGAACACTGAAGCTTTCTTT. It encodes CASSFAFGGNTEAFF.

The chain carries TRBV29-1 and TRBJ1-2; TRBD1 aligns across 9 bases. CDR3 length: 14 amino acids. Germline V gene lookup returns CDR1 SQVTM and CDR2 ANQGSEA. The V segment lost 4 bases and the J segment 2 bases; nucleotides outside the gene matches: 5. The CDR3 bases are TGCAGCGTTGGGGTTGGACAGGGGAACTATGGCTACACCTTC. Amino acid sequence: CSVGVGQGNYGYTF.

The chain carries TRBV5-1 and TRBJ2-3, with unresolved D. Deletions cut 5 bases from V and 2 bases from J, with 12 bases between. This CDR3 has 14 amino acids. Germline assignment: CDR1 SGHRS and CDR2 YFSETQ. Written as DNA, the CDR3 is TGCGCCAGCAGGCTTCTAGGCATCACAGATACGCAGTATTTT. Amino acids: CASRLLGITDTQYF.

V gene TRBV19 combines with J gene TRBJ2-1; a weak D match, TRBD2 (5 bases). Trimming took 9 bases from V and 1 from J, leaving 13 bases between them. This CDR3 region has 14 residues. CDR1 is LNHDA, CDR2 SQIVND, per germline (reference sequence). DNA of the CDR3: TGTGCCAGCTCCCGGGATATTTCCTACAATGAGCAGTTCTTC. Translating gives CASSRDISYNEQFF.

The chain carries TRBV7-9 and TRBJ2-4; 8 bases map to TRBD1. Trimming took 5 bases from V and 0 from J; bases not matched to a gene: 9. Per germline, CDR1 SEHNR and CDR2 FQNEAQ (reference sequence). The CDR3 is made up of 17 amino acids. For the CDR3, the DNA is TGTGCCAGCAGCCCAATAACAGGGGGAATAGCCAAAAACATTCAGTACTTC. This sequence encodes CASSPITGGIAKNIQYF. Full variable domain (missing parts from reference TRBV7-9 and TRBJ2-4): DTGVSQNPRHKITKRGQNVTFRCDPISEHNRLYWYRQTLGQGPEFLTYFQNEAQLEKSRLLSDRFSAERPKGSFSTLEIQRTEQGDSAMYLCASSPITGGIAKNIQYFGAGTRLSVL.

The rearrangement uses TRBV2 and TRBJ1-4; D is unresolved. Trimming removed 11 bases from V and 4 bases from J, with 11 bases in between. Germline V CDR1 and CDR2: SNHLY, FYNNEI. The CDR3 has 12 amino acids. Here the CDR3 reads CAATWSNEKLFF. Here the CDR3 DNA reads TGTGCCGCCACGTGGAGTAATGAAAAACTGTTTTTT.

A few counts support this clone. The chain couples TRBV6-5 to TRBJ1-1; D ambiguous. The CDR3 spans 11 residues. Germline V lookup: CDR1 MNHEY, CDR2 SVGAGI. The germline V and J ends were trimmed by 6 bases and 8 bases, with 10 bases remaining between them. CDR3: CASRRSDEAFF. The CDR3 region has the DNA TGTGCCAGCAGGCGAAGCGACGAAGCTTTCTTT.

V gene TRBV7-8 combines with J gene TRBJ1-1, with 7 bases matching TRBD1. J was trimmed by 0 bases and V by 5 bases; bases with no gene match: 18. There are 19 residues in the CDR3. CDR1 is SGHVS and CDR2 is FQNEAQ in the germline V gene. This CDR3 reads CASSPPWRQGVGMNTEAFF. CDR3 bases: TGTGCCAGCAGCCCCCCATGGCGACAGGGAGTGGGGATGAACACTGAAGCTTTCTTT.

The V call is TRBV4-3, the J call TRBJ2-1, with a possible D match to TRBD2 (6 bases). Per germline, CDR1 LGHNA and CDR2 YSLEER. Trimming removed 0 bases from V and 10 bases from J, with 10 bases in between. The CDR3 is made up of 13 amino acids. The CDR3 DNA sequence: TGCGCCAGCAGCCAAGAAGAGGCGGGGGAGCAGTTCTTC. Protein sequence: CASSQEEAGEQFF.

The chain employs TRBV18 and TRBJ2-5; possibly TRBD1 for D (6 bases). CDR3 length: 15 amino acids. The V and J ends lost 4 bases and 2 bases respectively, with 14 bases between them. The V gene's germline CDR1 is KGHSH and CDR2 LQKENI. The CDR3 reads CASSLKKGQQETQYF. DNA for the CDR3: TGTGCCAGCTCACTTAAGAAAGGACAGCAAGAGACCCAGTACTTC. Full variable domain (remainder filled in from reference TRBV18 and TRBJ2-5): NAGVMQNPRHLVRRRGQEARLRCSPMKGHSHVYWYRQLPEEGLKFMVYLQKENIIDESGMPKERFSAEFPKEGPSILRIQQVVRGDSAAYFCASSLKKGQQETQYFGPGTRLLVL.

This clone was seen a few times. V and J are TRBV2 and TRBJ2-1; the match to TRBD2 covers 10 bases. CDR1 is SNHLY and CDR2 is FYNNEI in the germline V gene. There are 13 residues in the CDR3. Unmatched junction bases numbered 5, after V lost 7 bases and J lost 8 bases. The CDR3 region has the DNA TGTGCCAGCAAAAGCGGGGGGGCGTATGAGCAGTTCTTC. As protein: CASKSGGAYEQFF.

The chain has TRBV6-5 and TRBJ2-7; tentatively, D is TRBD2 (6 bases). From germline, CDR1 is MNHEY and CDR2 SVGAGI. This CDR3 contains 15 residues. The ends were cut back, 2 bases at V and 0 bases at J, with 11 bases in the middle. The CDR3 sequence: CASSYEGLSSYEQYF. The DNA for the CDR3 is TGTGCCAGCAGTTACGAGGGACTCTCCTCCTACGAGCAGTACTTC.

J is TRBJ1-2 and V is TRBV30, with D tentatively TRBD1 (6 bases). The CDR3 runs 15 residues. V was shortened by 3 bases and J by 3 bases, with 17 bases between the two germline ends. The germline V gene has CDR1 GTSNPN and CDR2 SVGIG (reference sequence). CDR3 DNA: TGTGCCTGGAGCCAAGGGGGGGGGCGGTACTATGGCTACACCTTC. Protein sequence: CAWSQGGGRYYGYTF. The full variable domain, rest sourced from reference TRBV30 and TRBJ1-2, is SQTIHQWPATLVQPVGSPLSLECTVEGTSNPNLYWYRQAAGRGLQLLFYSVGIGQISSEVPQNLSASRPQDRQFILSSKKLLLSDSGFYLCAWSQGGGRYYGYTFGSGTRLTVV.

In DNA form, the CDR3 reads TGTGCCTGGAAAGTAGCGGGGGGGCTCTACAATGAGCAGTTCTTC. It codes for CAWKVAGGLYNEQFF. The chain uses TRBV30 and TRBJ2-1; 11 nucleotides agree with TRBD2. The V and J ends lost 4 bases and 3 bases, in that order; junction bases with no gene match: 5. Germline lookup yields CDR1 GTSNPN and CDR2 SVGIG (reference sequence). The CDR3 is made up of 15 amino acids. Full variable domain (rest looked up from reference TRBV30 and TRBJ2-1): SQTIHQWPATLVQPVGSPLSLECTVEGTSNPNLYWYRQAAGRGLQLLFYSVGIGQISSEVPQNLSASRPQDRQFILSSKKLLLSDSGFYLCAWKVAGGLYNEQFFGPGTRLTVL.

This rearrangement joins TRBV6-5 to TRBJ1-5; D possibly corresponds to TRBD1 (5 bases). V was shortened by 6 bases and J by 9 bases, with 18 bases between the two germline ends. CDR1 is MNHEY, CDR2 SVGAGI, per germline. The CDR3 covers 14 residues. The CDR3 nucleotides read TGTGCCAGCAGAAGCGCGAAGGGGCATCCGCCCCAGCATTTT. Translating gives CASRSAKGHPPQHF.

J is TRBJ2-7 and V is TRBV7-8, with 10 positions matching TRBD1. The CDR3 totals 16 residues. Germline CDR1 and CDR2: SGHVS and FQNEAQ. V trimming: 5 bases; J trimming: 3 bases; junction bases outside the gene matches: 10. The DNA for the CDR3 is TGTGCCAGCAGCCCCCGGGACAGGGGACTTCTCTACGAGCAGTACTTC. Its protein product is CASSPRDRGLLYEQYF.

In the case of this clone: An end of the junction does not agree with germline; a read error may underlie this. This sequence joins TRBV30 and TRBJ1-2; D gene unclear. CDR1 GTSNPN and CDR2 SVGIG come from the germline V gene (reference sequence). The CDR3 consists of 11 residues. CDR3 sequence reads: CAWSANYGYPF. DNA of the CDR3: TGTGCCTGGAGCGCGAACTATGGCTACCCCTTC.